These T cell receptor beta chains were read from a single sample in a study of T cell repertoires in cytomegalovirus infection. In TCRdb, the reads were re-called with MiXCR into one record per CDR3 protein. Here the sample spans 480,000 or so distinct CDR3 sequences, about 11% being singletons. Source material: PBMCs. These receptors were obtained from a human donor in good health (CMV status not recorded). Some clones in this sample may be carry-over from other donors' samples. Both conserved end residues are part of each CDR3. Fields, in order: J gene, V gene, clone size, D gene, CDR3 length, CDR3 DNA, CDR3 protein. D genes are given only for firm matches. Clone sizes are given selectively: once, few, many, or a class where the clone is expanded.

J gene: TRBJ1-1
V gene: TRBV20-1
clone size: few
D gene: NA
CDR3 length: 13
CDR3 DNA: TGCAGTGCTAGAGCGCCCGGGGACACTGAAGCTTTCTTT
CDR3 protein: CSARAPGDTEAFF

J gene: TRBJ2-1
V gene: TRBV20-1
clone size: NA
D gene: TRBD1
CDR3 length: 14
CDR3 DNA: TGCAGTGGGACGGGACAGAAGTCCTACAATGAGCAGTTCTTC
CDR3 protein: CSGTGQKSYNEQFF

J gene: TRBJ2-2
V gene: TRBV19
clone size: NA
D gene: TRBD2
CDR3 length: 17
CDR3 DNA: TGTGCCAGTAGTATAACTAGCGGGCCGCCGAACACCGGGGAGCTGTTTTTT
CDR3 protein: CASSITSGPPNTGELFF

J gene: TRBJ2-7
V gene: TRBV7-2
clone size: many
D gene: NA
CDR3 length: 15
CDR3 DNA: TGTGCCAGCAGCTTAGGGACAGCATCCGGCTACGAGCAGTACTTC
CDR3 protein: CASSLGTASGYEQYF

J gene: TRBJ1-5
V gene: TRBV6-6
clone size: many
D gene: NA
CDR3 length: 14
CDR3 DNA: TGTGCCAGCTCACCAGGGACAACCAATCAGCCCCAGCATTTT
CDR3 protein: CASSPGTTNQPQHF

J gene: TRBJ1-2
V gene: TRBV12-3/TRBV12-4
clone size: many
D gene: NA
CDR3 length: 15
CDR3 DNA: TGTGCCAGCAGTTCCGGACAGTCGCAGATCTATGGCTACACCTTC
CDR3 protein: CASSSGQSQIYGYTF

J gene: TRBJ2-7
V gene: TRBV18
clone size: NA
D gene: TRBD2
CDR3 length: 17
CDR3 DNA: TGTGCCAGCTCACGAACACTGAGTGGCGGGGGGGCCGACGAGCAGTACTTC
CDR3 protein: CASSRTLSGGGADEQYF

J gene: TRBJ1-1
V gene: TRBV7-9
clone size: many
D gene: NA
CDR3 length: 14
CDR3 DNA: TGTGCCAGCAGCTTAGTCCTTCCCGACACTGAAGCTTTCTTT
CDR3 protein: CASSLVLPDTEAFF

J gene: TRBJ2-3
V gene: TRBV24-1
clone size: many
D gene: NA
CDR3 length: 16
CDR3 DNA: TGTGCCACCAGTGATTCATCGGGACCCATCACAGATACGCAGTATTTT
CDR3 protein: CATSDSSGPITDTQYF

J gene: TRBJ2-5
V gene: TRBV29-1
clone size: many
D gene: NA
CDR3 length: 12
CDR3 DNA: TGCAGCGTAGACGGGGGTTCGGAGACCCAGTACTTC
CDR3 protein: CSVDGGSETQYF

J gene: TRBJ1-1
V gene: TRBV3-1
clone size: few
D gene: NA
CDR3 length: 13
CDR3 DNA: TGTGCCAGCAGCCAAGATCCGGGCCAAGGAGCTTTCTTT
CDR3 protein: CASSQDPGQGAFF

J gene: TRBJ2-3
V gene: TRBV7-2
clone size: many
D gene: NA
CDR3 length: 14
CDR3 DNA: TGTGCCAGCAGCCGACTGGTAACACGGAATACGCAGTATTTT
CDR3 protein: CASSRLVTRNTQYF

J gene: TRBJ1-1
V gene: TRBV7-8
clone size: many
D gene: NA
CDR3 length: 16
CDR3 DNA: TGTGCCAGCAGCTTAGGAGGTCCGCCCATGAACACTGAAGCTTTCTTT
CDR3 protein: CASSLGGPPMNTEAFF

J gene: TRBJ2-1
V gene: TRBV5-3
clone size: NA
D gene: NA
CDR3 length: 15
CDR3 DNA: TGTGCCAGAAGCTTGGTTGATAACCACTACAATGAGCAGTTCTTC
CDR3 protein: CARSLVDNHYNEQFF

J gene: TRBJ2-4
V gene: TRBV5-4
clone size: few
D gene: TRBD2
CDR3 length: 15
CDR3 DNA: TGTGCCAGCAGCTCTAGCGGGGGAGCCAAAAACATTCAGTACTTC
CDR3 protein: CASSSSGGAKNIQYF

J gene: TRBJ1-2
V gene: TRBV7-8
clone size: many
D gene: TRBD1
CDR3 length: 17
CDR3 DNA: TGTGCCAGCAGCTCTAAGGACAGGGGAGAAGTGGGCTATGGCTACACCTTC
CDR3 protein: CASSSKDRGEVGYGYTF

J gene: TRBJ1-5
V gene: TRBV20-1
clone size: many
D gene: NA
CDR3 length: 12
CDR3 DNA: TGCAGTGCGAGATCAGGGGACCAGCCCCAGCATTTT
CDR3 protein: CSARSGDQPQHF

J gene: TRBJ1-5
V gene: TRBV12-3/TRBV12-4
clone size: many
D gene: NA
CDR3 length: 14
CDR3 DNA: TGTGCCAGCAGTTCAGCGGACACGCATCAGCCCCAGCATTTT
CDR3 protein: CASSSADTHQPQHF

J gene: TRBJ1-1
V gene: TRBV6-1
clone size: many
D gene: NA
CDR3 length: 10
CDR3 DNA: TGTGCCAGCAGGGGGCCTGAAGCTTTCTTT
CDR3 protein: CASRGPEAFF

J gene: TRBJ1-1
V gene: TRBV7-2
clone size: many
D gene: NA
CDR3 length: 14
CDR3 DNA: TGTGCCAGCAGCTCAGGGGTCTTAACGGCTGAAGCTTTCTTT
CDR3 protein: CASSSGVLTAEAFF